This T cell receptor (beta chain) was captured in a study of cytomegalovirus exposure and HLA in healthy donors. The study's findings and limits: One later analysis, an examination of the roughly 130 validation repertoires, found that first-cohort TCR clusters tended to co-occur in them. CMV antigen specificity of three CMV-associated chains was confirmed in vitro.

As to this clone: Its cognate antigen is unknown.

TCRdb's copy holds only in-frame clones and misses some; the assay was immunoSEQ multiplex PCR. The sample yields more than 150,000 clones, 84% seen once. V lost 4 bases and J lost 9, with 4 bases in between. Germline V lookup: CDR1 MNHNS, CDR2 SASEGT. The CDR3 covers 10 residues. The TCR comes from a man younger than 30 in good health and CMV-seropositive. Sequencing input: PBMCs. The chain combines TRBV6-1 with TRBJ2-1; D gene ambiguous. CDR3 coding DNA: TGTGCCAGCAGTGCGGGTGAGCAGTTCTTC. Protein product: CASSAGEQFF.